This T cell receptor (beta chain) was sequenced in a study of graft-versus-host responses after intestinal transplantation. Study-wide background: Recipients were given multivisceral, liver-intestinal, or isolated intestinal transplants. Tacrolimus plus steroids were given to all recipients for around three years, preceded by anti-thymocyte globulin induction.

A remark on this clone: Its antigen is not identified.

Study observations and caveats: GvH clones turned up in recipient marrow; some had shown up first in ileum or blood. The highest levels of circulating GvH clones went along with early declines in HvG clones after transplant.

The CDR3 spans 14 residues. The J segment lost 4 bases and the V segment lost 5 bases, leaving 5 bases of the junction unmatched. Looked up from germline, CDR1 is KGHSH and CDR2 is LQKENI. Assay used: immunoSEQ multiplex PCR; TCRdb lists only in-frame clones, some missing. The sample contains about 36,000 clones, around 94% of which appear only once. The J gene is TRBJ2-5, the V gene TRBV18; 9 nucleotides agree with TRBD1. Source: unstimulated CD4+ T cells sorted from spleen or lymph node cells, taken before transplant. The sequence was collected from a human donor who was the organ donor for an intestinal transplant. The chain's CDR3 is CASSLGQGGETQYF. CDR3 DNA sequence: TGTGCCAGCTCATTGGGACAGGGTGGAGAGACCCAGTACTTC.